This entry is about one T cell receptor (beta chain). Its specificity is not known. Trimming took 5 bases from V and 4 from J; bases not matched to a gene: 6. Per germline, CDR1 SEHNR and CDR2 FQNEAQ (reference sequence). This CDR3 has 15 amino acids. Some clones are missing from TCRdb's copy, which holds only in-frame ones; the method was immunoSEQ multiplex PCR. The table records 56,000 or so clones, about four fifths of them present only once. The entry originates in a study of OX40 agonist ivuxolimab in advanced cancers. Findings and limits, study-wide: Antigen specificity remained undetermined for the expanded peripheral T cells. Clonal expansion from baseline to week 6 occurred in both CD4+ and CD8+ T cells.

V gene TRBV7-9 combines with J gene TRBJ2-3; TRBD2 aligns across 10 bases. Sequencing used CD4+ or CD8+ T cells sorted from blood, obtained in a trial of the OX40 agonist ivuxolimab. This receptor was obtained from an adult with an advanced solid tumor such as melanoma, head and neck, liver or kidney cancer. CDR3 sequence (DNA): TGTGCCAGCAGCCCAGCGGGAGGGCTGGCAGATACGCAGTATTTT. Protein sequence: CASSPAGGLADTQYF.